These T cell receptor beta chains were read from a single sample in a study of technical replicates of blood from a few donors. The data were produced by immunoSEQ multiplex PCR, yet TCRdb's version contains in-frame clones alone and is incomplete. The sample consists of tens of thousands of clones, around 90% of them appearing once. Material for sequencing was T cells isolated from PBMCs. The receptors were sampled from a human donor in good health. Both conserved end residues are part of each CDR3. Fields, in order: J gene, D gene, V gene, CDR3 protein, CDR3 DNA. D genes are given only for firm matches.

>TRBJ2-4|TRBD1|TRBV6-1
CASRGADREGNIQYF
TGTGCCAGCAGAGGGGCTGACAGGGAAGGTAACATTCAGTACTTC
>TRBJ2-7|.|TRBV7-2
CASSFGLYEQYF
TGTGCCAGCAGCTTTGGGCTCTACGAGCAGTACTTC
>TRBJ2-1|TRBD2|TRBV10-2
CASSESLAGAYNEQFF
TGCGCCAGCAGTGAGTCCCTAGCGGGGGCCTACAATGAGCAGTTCTTC
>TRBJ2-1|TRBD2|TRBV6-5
CASSYFLLAGANEQFF
TGTGCCAGCAGTTACTTCCTCCTAGCGGGAGCCAATGAGCAGTTCTTC
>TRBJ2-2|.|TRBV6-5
CASSYSVGGYTGELFF
TGTGCCAGCAGTTACTCTGTGGGAGGATACACCGGGGAGCTGTTTTTT
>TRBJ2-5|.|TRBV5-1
CASSVIRAETQYF
TGCGCCAGCAGCGTGATCAGGGCGGAGACCCAGTACTTC
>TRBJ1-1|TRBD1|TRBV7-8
CASSRDRGKNTEAFF
TGTGCCAGCAGCCGGGACAGGGGAAAGAACACTGAAGCTTTCTTT
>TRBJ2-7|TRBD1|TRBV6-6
CASSYGGQGLYEQYF
TGTGCCAGCAGTTACGGTGGACAGGGACTCTACGAGCAGTACTTC
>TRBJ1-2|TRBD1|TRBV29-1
CSVIRGLGYGYTF
TGCAGCGTAATCAGGGGGCTGGGCTATGGCTACACCTTC
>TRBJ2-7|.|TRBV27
CASSLNRGNYEQYF
TGTGCCAGCAGTTTAAATCGCGGGAACTACGAGCAGTACTTC